The following is a T cell receptor (beta chain) sequence with its context. This clonotype was observed many times. This receptor's antigen is unknown. No much larger clone is present one base from it, and per-base qualities are unavailable. The method behind the library was multiplex PCR. Sequenced using an Illumina HiSeq 4000. To build TCR beta libraries, CDR3 regions were amplified by Arm-PCR using iRepertoire HTBI primers. PCR products were gel purified before sequencing. The original pipeline was this. A total of under 80 TRBV and approximately 15 TRBJ segments were identified across samples and were used for gene usage analysis of CDR3 amino acid clonotypes. Filtered high-quality paired reads were merged into contigs using COPE and FqMerger. BLAST was used to align contigs to the IMGT TRBV, TRBD and TRBJ reference genes, and CDR3 was defined following IMGT. Any clonotype with a frequency above 0.1% was classified as a highly expanded clone. Repertoire diversity was measured by Shannon entropy, and V-J evenness by the Gini coefficient. Public clonotypes were defined as clonotypes shared by more than one individual. In TCRdb, the public reads were trimmed at Q25 with fastp and aligned with MiXCR, with productive beta chains retained. Each entry is one CDR3 protein sequence, shown with its most common DNA and genes. TCRdb, not the authors, supplied the V and J calls. The sample data list roughly 500,000 distinct CDR3 sequences, and approximately 12% of these were observed just once. The ten largest clonotypes hold about 8.9% of the sample.

The trim is 5 bases for V and 6 bases for J, with a gap of 19 bases between the germline ends. Including cysteine and phenylalanine, the CDR3 has 15 amino acids. Only CDR3 DNA remains: 45 bases, in frame from the first base. According to the study, the label for this sample's time point signals: newly diagnosed GD, antithyroid drugs for less than 3 months. For both TCR sequencing and RNA sequencing, RNA was extracted from PBMCs in TRIzol. Graves' disease was diagnosed according to American Thyroid Association guidelines. Recruitment of patients was carried out at an endocrinology department in Xi'an, China. Each patient gave 8.5 to 9.5 milliliters of peripheral blood, collected in an EDTA anticoagulant tube. Ficoll Paque Plus density gradient separation was used to isolate PBMCs, and no further T cell sorting was performed. RNA quality was checked with an Agilent 2100 Bioanalyzer and agarose gel, and concentration with a NanoDrop 2000.

This entry is derived from a study of regulatory T cells in long-lasting Graves disease (dated by TCRdb to the early 2020s). Regarding the complete study: Newly diagnosed Graves' disease patients had taken antithyroid drugs for less than 3 months. Patients with persistent Graves' disease were compared with patients with newly diagnosed Graves' disease using TCR sequencing and RNA sequencing of peripheral blood. The study was conducted in China and was registered as a clinical trial. A total of 35 or so samples were covered by TCR sequencing, comprising some 13 persistent and approximately 20 newly diagnosed Graves' disease patients. The paper as a whole reports these results and caveats: Sequencing and analysis were limited to the TCR beta chain. Persistent patients shared more public clonotypes among themselves (around 3,000) than newly diagnosed patients did (approximately 970). Lower TCR Shannon entropy and fewer highly expanded clones were observed in persistent Graves' disease patients than in newly diagnosed patients, which suggested clonal expansion. Peripheral blood alone was examined, since thyroid tissue, which constituted the primary lesion, could not be accessed. Persistent disease showed preferential use of TRBV28, TRBJ1-2 and TRBJ2-5, whereas newly diagnosed disease favored TRBV20-1 and TRBJ2-1. The authors acknowledged the small sample size as a limitation that may reduce accuracy.

This sample was also put to use in a study of T cells in Graves' hyperthyroidism and ophthalmopathy. Reported in the second study: A patient counted as having stable Graves' hyperthyroidism if no progression to ophthalmopathy occurred over 18 months of follow-up. Hyperthyroidism patients were newly diagnosed, had a disease duration of under 2 months, and were aged 18 to 65 years. The study excluded patients with uncontrolled infections, other autoimmune diseases, pregnancy or lactation. Diagnoses were established on the basis of clinical symptoms, serum thyroxine and TRAb, thyroid ultrasound, and orbital computed tomography. The TCR CDR3 was subjected to a first round of RT-PCR using the HTBI primer set and the Qiagen OneStep RT-PCR kit. Most expanded thyroid clonotypes (frequency above 0.001) were also detected in blood, suggesting blood repertoires may reflect thyroid immune responses. A model built on a 13 V-J signature distinguished ophthalmopathy from stable hyperthyroidism, reaching about 89% sensitivity and about 81% specificity in cross-validation and 80%/75% in testing. In validation, the model predicted progression to ophthalmopathy a median of about 6.5 months before onset, with around 70% sensitivity and nearly 75% specificity. To identify TCR V-J signatures that set the groups apart, the researchers used a discovery cohort of 100 patients, made up of 40 to 45 with Graves' ophthalmopathy and 57 with stable Graves' hyperthyroidism. Prospective prediction of ophthalmopathy was tested in an independent validation cohort consisting of 18 hyperthyroidism patients and more than 15 patients who later progressed to ophthalmopathy. The 100 or so discovery patients were randomly split 7:3 into training and test sets. In six Graves' hyperthyroidism patients, the study also compared T-cell repertoires from thyroid tissue with T-cell repertoires from blood. After sampling, hyperthyroidism patients received methimazole starting at 30 mg daily, and ophthalmopathy patients received high-dose intravenous methylprednisolone. The libraries were constructed in a second round of multiplex PCR and then size-selected and purified. Libraries were sequenced paired-end with 100 bp reads on an Illumina HiSeq2000. SOAPnuke was used to process the raw data, throwing out any read that contained adapters or uncalled bases, had a mean Phred below 15, or lacked an exact constant-primer or identifier match. High-quality paired reads were merged using COPE v1.2.5, and each unique nucleotide sequence was defined as a clonotype. Clonotypes were aligned to IMGT TRBV, TRBD and TRBJ reference segments using MiTCR v1.1. The analysis was restricted to V-J combinations with a frequency above 0.0001, which together covered around 99% of the repertoires. A TCS score was defined as the ratio between F50 (clonal expansion) and ExV (chaos), using BLOSUM62-based TCRdist between CDR3 peptides within each V-J. Welch's t-statistics and random forest reduced roughly 530 V-J features to 13, which were used in a naive Bayes classifier (R e1071). Sample size was not statistically predetermined, and blinding of investigators to group allocation was not performed. According to the paper, TCR Vbeta CDR3 sequencing was carried out on 135 peripheral blood samples, which came from under 50 ophthalmopathy, some 73 hyperthyroidism and approximately 17 progressor patients.

This receptor was obtained from a woman aged 25 to 39 with Graves disease. Donor details come from another sample of the same person, matched by shared clones. The chain is encoded by TRBV12-3 or TRBV12-4 joined to TRBJ1-2; the D region possibly corresponds to TRBD1 (6 bases align). The material was peripheral blood mononuclear cells (PBMCs), obtained at new diagnosis, from a patient treated with antithyroid drugs. The nucleotide sequence reads as follows: TGTGCCAGCAGTCCTCAAGGACAGCAAGGAGATGGCTACACCTTC. It is translated as CASSPQGQQGDGYTF.